This T cell receptor beta chain originates from a study of shared clonotypes between healthy human individuals. General study results and limits: Generation probabilities were higher for clonotypes shared across all four sorted-subset donors than for unshared ones.

This CDR3 has 13 residues. Germline V gives CDR1 SEHNR, CDR2 FQNEAQ (reference sequence). The V gene lost 5 bases and the J gene lost 8 bases, with 15 bases spanning the gap. Regarding this clone: What it binds is not known.

Original data processing: Owing to the provision of junction-only sequences devoid of quality scores by immunoSEQ, filtering differed. Using immunoSEQ multiplex PCR, the repertoire was profiled, and TCRdb retains in-frame clones only, with some absent. V and J calls and clone size are as listed in that table; D and trimming were resolved from the DNA. The sample includes 2,500,000 or so clones, about 90% of them seen just once. A CD45RA+ naive subset and a CD45RA-negative memory subset were split from CD4+ cells. Sequenced input: naive CD4+ T cells from PBMCs. As for subset: CD45RA+ positively selected. The V gene is TRBV7-9, the J gene TRBJ1-2; D is uncertain. The clonotype was recovered from a man aged 18 to 29 in good health. Some clones in this sample may be carry-over from other donors' samples. The CDR3, as DNA: TGTGCCAGCAGCCCAGGACTAACTGGGGGCTACACCTTC. This encodes CASSPGLTGGYTF.